The present T cell receptor delta chain was sequenced within a study of gamma-delta T cells after stem cell transplantation. TCRdb re-called the RT-PCR reads using CATT. In the table there are under 4,000 delta-chain clones, over 1.5% of which are singletons. The sample holds one count of this clone. This CDR3 is built from 21 residues. The germline V gene has CDR1 TSWWSYY and CDR2 QGS. The trim removed 3 bases at V and 0 bases at J, leaving 19 bases unmatched. Sequencing was done on a sample of gamma-delta T cells. This chain uses TRDV1 with TRDJ1; TRDD3 agrees at 10 bases. This TCR derives from a human donor. It is not recorded whose cells these are; they may come from a transplant donor. Here the CDR3 DNA reads TGTGCTCTTGGGGACCCTCTACGAGGGGGATACGCTGCTTTGTACACCGATAAACTCATCTTT. Protein sequence: CALGDPLRGGYAALYTDKLIF.